These 19 T cell receptor beta chains originate from one sample sequenced in a study of T-cell memory formation after mild COVID-19. TCRdb recomputed calls from the 5' RACE reads with MiXCR, one row per CDR3 protein. The repertoire holds about 190,000 distinct CDR3 sequences, with 20% to 25% as singletons. The material sequenced was PBMCs or a T cell subset sorted from them (not recorded which). These receptors were obtained from an adult woman who had mild COVID-19 (a few samples of this study predate the infection). Cell type and time point are not known.

The chain is built from TRBV21-1 and TRBJ2-7; the table's D call of TRBD2 was not tested on the DNA. TRBV21-1 counts as a pseudogene. The CDR3 is made up of 15 amino acids. This chain's CDR3 is CASSPRRGSSYEQYF. Here the CDR3 DNA reads TGTGCCAGCAGCCCCCGCCGCGGTAGCTCCTACGAGCAGTACTTC.

The V gene is TRBV5-1, the J gene TRBJ2-1, with 11 bases identical to TRBD2. Per germline, CDR1 SGHRS and CDR2 YFSETQ. CDR3 length equals 19 residues. Unmatched junction bases numbered 12, after V lost 4 bases and J lost 0 bases. The CDR3 is CASSRPGLAARSSYNEQFF. For the CDR3, the DNA is TGCGCCAGCAGCAGACCGGGACTAGCGGCTAGGAGCTCCTACAATGAGCAGTTCTTC.

This chain joins TRBV7-9 and TRBJ1-2; 7 nucleotides align to TRBD1. CDR3 length equals 15 residues. Germline CDR1 and CDR2: SEHNR and FQNEAQ (reference sequence). With V trimmed by 8 bases and J by 8 bases, 17 bases remained unmatched. For the CDR3, the DNA is TGTGCCAGCCTCGGGACAGTGGACGATGTATACGGCTACACCTTC. Protein sequence: CASLGTVDDVYGYTF.

This clonotype has only a few counts. V and J are TRBV10-3 and TRBJ2-7, with 12 bases aligning to TRBD2. The V gene end was trimmed by 4 bases and the J gene end by 2 bases; junction bases not matched to a gene: 6. The length of the CDR3 is 16 residues. Germline loops: CDR1 ENHRY, CDR2 SYGVKD. The CDR3, as DNA: TGTGCCATCAGTGGGGATCTAGCGGGAGGGCCCTACGAGCAGTACTTC. It specifies CAISGDLAGGPYEQYF.

In its sample, this clonotype was seen a few times. The chain couples TRBV20-1 to TRBJ2-2, with D possibly called TRBD1 or TRBD2 (6 bases each). The V end lost 0 bases, the J end lost 6 bases, and 14 bases lay between the germline ends. In germline, CDR1 is DFQATT, CDR2 SNEGSKA (reference sequence). This CDR3 region has 15 residues. The DNA of the CDR3 is TGCAGTGCTAGAGAGGCAGGGGAGGAATCCGGGGAGCTGTTTTTT. It codes for CSAREAGEESGELFF.

This clonotype has only a few counts. CDR3 protein: CASRSSDRPVYNSPLHF. The CDR3 DNA follows: TGTGCCAGCAGATCATCGGACAGGCCCGTCTATAATTCACCCCTCCACTTT. The V call is TRBV7-9, the J call TRBJ1-6; 7 nucleotides match TRBD1. Per germline, CDR1 SEHNR and CDR2 FQNEAQ (reference sequence). V lost 6 bases and J lost 3; bases outside the gene matches: 11. The CDR3 covers 17 residues.

The sample holds many counts of this clonotype. V and J are TRBV12-3 or TRBV12-4 and TRBJ2-3; D gene unclear. Trimming took off 6 bases at V and 0 bases at J, with 4 bases between the two ends. This CDR3 has 12 amino acids. CDR3 residues: CASSLSTDTQYF. CDR3 DNA sequence: TGTGCCAGCAGCCTTAGCACAGATACGCAGTATTTT.

This clonotype was detected only a few times. The CDR3, as DNA: TGCGCCAGCAGCCTGGACAGTTCGCTCGAGCAGTACTTC. Translating it yields CASSLDSSLEQYF. The chain couples TRBV5-1 to TRBJ2-7, with D perhaps matching TRBD1 (6 bases). The length of the CDR3 is 13 residues. The V gene lost 4 bases and the J gene lost 6 bases, with 14 bases spanning the gap. From germline, CDR1 is SGHRS and CDR2 YFSETQ.

This chain links TRBV7-2 with TRBJ2-3, with D uncertain. The germline V gene has CDR1 SGHTA and CDR2 FQGNSA. V was clipped by 2 bases and J by 0 bases, with 12 bases between them. The length of the CDR3 is 16 residues. CDR3 in amino acids: CASSLSLGGSTDTQYF. The CDR3 DNA reads as TGTGCCAGCAGCTTATCGTTGGGCGGTAGCACAGATACGCAGTATTTT.

The rearrangement uses TRBV29-1 and TRBJ1-2; D is ambiguous. V gave up 3 bases and J gave up 7 bases, with 6 bases separating them. The CDR3 runs to 10 residues. Germline V CDR1 and CDR2: SQVTM, ANQGSEA. The CDR3 region is CSVESGGYTF. In nucleotides, the CDR3 is TGCAGCGTTGAGTCCGGTGGCTACACCTTC. The whole variable domain, remainder taken from reference TRBV29-1 and TRBJ1-2, is SAVISQKPSRDICQRGTSLTIQCQVDSQVTMMFWYRQQPGQSLTLIATANQGSEATYESGFVIDKFPISRPNLTFSTLTVSNMSPEDSSIYLCSVESGGYTFGSGTRLTVV.

V and J are TRBV28 and TRBJ2-3; TRBD2 matches 7 bases. CDR1 and CDR2 from the germline V gene are MDHEN and SYDVKM. The CDR3 is 16 residues long. With 3 bases clipped from V and 1 base from J, the junction kept 7 bases outside the gene matches. The CDR3 sequence is CASSFPRLAGTDTQYF. For the CDR3, the DNA is TGTGCCAGCAGTTTCCCTCGACTAGCCGGCACAGATACGCAGTATTTT.

This sequence joins TRBV20-1 and TRBJ2-7, with TRBD2 identical over 12 bases. Germline values: CDR1 DFQATT, CDR2 SNEGSKA (reference sequence). The CDR3 extends over 17 amino acids. The trim removed 3 bases at V and 3 bases at J, leaving 12 bases unmatched. The CDR3 loop reads CSASTSGRRGGVYEQYF. Here the CDR3 DNA reads TGCAGTGCTAGTACTAGCGGGAGGAGGGGCGGAGTCTACGAGCAGTACTTC.

This clonotype has a handful of counts. The chain has TRBV10-3 and TRBJ2-5, with 8 nucleotides matching TRBD1. The CDR3 sequence is 15 residues long. V was pared by 6 bases and J by 5 bases, with 11 bases of the junction left unmatched. CDR1 ENHRY and CDR2 SYGVKD come from the germline V gene. The DNA of the CDR3 is TGTGCCATCAGATCTACAGGGGGAGTCGAGGAGACCCAGTACTTC. Protein: CAIRSTGGVEETQYF.

This clonotype turned up a few times. The chain links TRBV6-5 to TRBJ2-5; possibly TRBD2 for D (6 bases). The germline V gene has CDR1 MNHEY and CDR2 SVGAGI. The CDR3 runs 14 residues. Trimming left V 5 bases short and J 5 bases short, with 15 bases between. The CDR3 region is CASSANRDSETQYF. DNA for the CDR3: TGTGCCAGCAGTGCCAACCGGGACTCGGAGACCCAGTACTTC.

This clonotype turned up a few times. The chain combines TRBV7-9 with TRBJ2-2; a weak D match, TRBD2 (6 bases). The CDR3 loop spans 15 amino acids. In germline, CDR1 is SEHNR, CDR2 FQNEAQ (reference sequence). Trimming removed 7 bases at V and 7 bases at J, with 19 bases between. The CDR3 spells CASIPPGRRDGELFF. CDR3 DNA: TGTGCCAGCATCCCTCCGGGCAGGCGGGACGGGGAGCTGTTTTTT. Looking up the rest from reference TRBV7-9 and TRBJ2-2 gives the full variable domain: DTGVSQNPRHKITKRGQNVTFRCDPISEHNRLYWYRQTLGQGPEFLTYFQNEAQLEKSRLLSDRFSAERPKGSFSTLEIQRTEQGDSAMYLCASIPPGRRDGELFFGEGSRLTVL.

This sequence joins TRBV4-1 and TRBJ2-5, with a weak D call TRBD2 (5 bases). The V gene's germline CDR1 is MGHRA and CDR2 YSYEKL. The CDR3 is 16 residues long. V was shortened by 1 base and J by 1 base, with 13 bases between the two germline ends. In nucleotides, the CDR3 is TGCGCCAGCAGCCAAGGGGCCTCGGCGGGCCAAGAGACCCAGTACTTC. It translates to CASSQGASAGQETQYF.

The CDR3 loop reads CASSKVLDSYSEQYF. DNA for the CDR3: TGTGCCAGCAGCAAGGTGTTGGACAGTTATTCCGAGCAGTACTTC. The chain is built from TRBV21-1 and TRBJ2-7; no check of the table's D call, TRBD1, against the DNA was made. TRBV21-1 is a known pseudogene. The CDR3 covers 15 residues.

At least ten counts were recorded for this clonotype. The chain links TRBV24-1 to TRBJ2-3; D remains unclear. Germline V lookup: CDR1 KGHDR, CDR2 SFDVKD. V shed 1 base and J shed 0 bases, with 10 bases lying between them. The CDR3 covers 16 residues. The CDR3, as DNA: TGTGCCACCAGTGATTTTACAGACGCTAGCACAGATACGCAGTATTTT. Residues: CATSDFTDASTDTQYF.

The CDR3 loop is CASSLSGGTANYGYTF. The CDR3 DNA sequence: TGTGCCAGCAGCTTATCCGGGGGCACAGCTAACTATGGCTACACCTTC. The chain combines TRBV7-3 with TRBJ1-2; possibly TRBD1 for D (6 bases). Germline CDR1 reads SGHTA; CDR2 reads FQGTGA. This CDR3 has 16 residues. V lost 2 bases to trimming and J lost 0 bases, with 13 bases between them.